This is a list of T cell receptor beta chains from one sample in a study of Graves' ophthalmopathy and Graves' hyperthyroidism. Each CDR3 protein gets one entry after TCRdb re-called the multiplex PCR reads with MiXCR. In the table there are about 400,000 distinct CDR3 sequences, roughly 21% of which are singletons. The sample taken for sequencing was peripheral blood. These receptors came from a woman younger than 35 with stable Graves' hyperthyroidism. CDR3s include the opening cysteine and the closing phenylalanine or tryptophan. D genes are given only for firm matches. Rows may omit the clone size; those that give it use once, few, many or a size class.

V: TRBV29-1; size: NA; D: TRBD1; J: TRBJ2-7; CDR3: CSVGKQGVEQYF; DNA: TGCAGCGTTGGAAAACAGGGGGTTGAGCAGTACTTC
V: TRBV19; size: many; D: NA; J: TRBJ2-7; CDR3: CAWGAHEQYF; DNA: TGTGCCTGGGGTGCCCACGAGCAGTACTTC
V: TRBV7-9; size: many; D: NA; J: TRBJ1-1; CDR3: CASSLGRSGGTEAFF; DNA: TGTGCCAGCAGCTTAGGGCGATCGGGAGGGACTGAAGCTTTCTTT
V: TRBV7-9; size: NA; D: TRBD1; J: TRBJ1-1; CDR3: CASSLNRGAFF; DNA: TGTGCCAGCAGCTTAAACAGGGGGGCTTTCTTT
V: TRBV11-2; size: many; D: NA; J: TRBJ2-6; CDR3: CASSLHFRQTGANVLTF; DNA: TGTGCCAGCAGCCTCCACTTCCGACAGACTGGGGCCAACGTCCTGACTTTC
V: TRBV5-1; size: few; D: NA; J: TRBJ2-2; CDR3: CASSSPSPGELFF; DNA: TGCGCCAGCAGCTCCCCTAGTCCCGGGGAGCTGTTTTTT
V: TRBV6-2/TRBV6-3; size: medium-sized; D: NA; J: TRBJ2-5; CDR3: CASSYQDRQGGETQYF; DNA: TGTGCCAGCAGTTACCAAGATAGACAGGGAGGAGAGACCCAGTACTTC
V: TRBV28; size: many; D: NA; J: TRBJ1-5; CDR3: CASSEGSQPQHF; DNA: TGTGCCAGCAGTGAGGGGAGTCAGCCCCAGCATTTT
V: TRBV4-3; size: many; D: NA; J: TRBJ2-6; CDR3: CASSQEFVSGANVLTF; DNA: TGCGCCAGCAGCCAAGAATTTGTCTCTGGGGCCAACGTCCTGACTTTC
V: TRBV10-3; size: many; D: NA; J: TRBJ2-7; CDR3: CAISASSGLQATYEQYF; DNA: TGTGCCATCAGTGCAAGCTCGGGACTCCAGGCGACCTACGAGCAGTACTTC
V: TRBV20-1; size: many; D: TRBD1; J: TRBJ1-5; CDR3: CSASPGGRNQPQHF; DNA: TGCAGTGCTAGTCCAGGGGGCCGCAATCAGCCCCAGCATTTT
V: TRBV6-5; size: many; D: TRBD1; J: TRBJ1-2; CDR3: CASSSSDRDWVGYTF; DNA: TGTGCCAGCAGTTCCTCCGACAGGGACTGGGTTGGCTACACCTTC
V: TRBV4-1; size: NA; D: TRBD2; J: TRBJ2-4; CDR3: CASSPRGGPTNIQYF; DNA: TGCGCCAGCAGCCCCCGGGGGGGCCCAACAAACATTCAGTACTTC
V: TRBV7-2; size: many; D: NA; J: TRBJ2-4; CDR3: CASSPRVGGNIQYF; DNA: TGTGCCAGCAGCCCTAGGGTTGGGGGAAACATTCAGTACTTC
V: TRBV6-1; size: NA; D: TRBD1; J: TRBJ1-5; CDR3: CASSIGQGQNQPQHF; DNA: TGTGCCAGCAGCATCGGACAGGGCCAGAATCAGCCCCAGCATTTT
V: TRBV27; size: many; D: NA; J: TRBJ1-6; CDR3: CASSPHDSRNSPLHF; DNA: TGTGCCAGCAGTCCCCATGACAGTCGGAATTCACCCCTCCACTTT
V: TRBV5-6; size: many; D: NA; J: TRBJ2-7; CDR3: CASSLESASEQYF; DNA: TGTGCCAGCAGCTTGGAATCTGCGAGCGAGCAGTACTTC
V: TRBV29-1; size: few; D: NA; J: TRBJ1-5; CDR3: CSVGRDQNQPQHF; DNA: TGCAGCGTTGGTCGGGACCAAAATCAGCCCCAGCATTTT
V: TRBV2; size: NA; D: TRBD1; J: TRBJ1-2; CDR3: CASSTRDRGDGYTF; DNA: TGTGCCAGCAGCACCCGGGACAGGGGTGATGGCTACACCTTC
V: TRBV6-5; size: few; D: NA; J: TRBJ1-1; CDR3: CASSYTTANTKAFF; DNA: TGTGCCAGCAGTTACACGACAGCGAACACTAAAGCTTTCTTT
V: TRBV12-3/TRBV12-4; size: few; D: TRBD2; J: TRBJ2-5; CDR3: CASSLMASGRFEHDKETQYF; DNA: TGTGCCAGCAGTTTAATGGCCAGCGGGAGATTTGAACATGACAAGGAGACCCAGTACTTC
V: TRBV12-5; size: few; D: NA; J: TRBJ1-6; CDR3: CASGLTFGHFSPLHF; DNA: TGTGCTAGTGGTTTGACATTCGGGCATTTTTCACCCCTCCACTTT
V: TRBV19; size: NA; D: TRBD1; J: TRBJ1-1; CDR3: CASTRTGGGTEAFF; DNA: TGTGCCAGTACTCGGACAGGGGGCGGCACTGAAGCTTTCTTT
V: TRBV2; size: many; D: TRBD1; J: TRBJ1-5; CDR3: CASTRDRARQPQHF; DNA: TGTGCCAGCACCCGGGACAGGGCGAGGCAGCCCCAGCATTTT
V: TRBV19; size: few; D: TRBD1; J: TRBJ1-2; CDR3: CASIPGLGTVYGYTF; DNA: TGTGCCAGTATCCCCGGCCTAGGGACAGTTTATGGCTACACCTTC
V: TRBV12-3/TRBV12-4; size: once; D: TRBD2; J: TRBJ2-5; CDR3: CASSVDGGGHETQYF; DNA: TGTGCCAGCAGCGTGGACGGGGGGGGCCACGAGACCCAGTACTTC
V: TRBV12-3/TRBV12-4; size: NA; D: NA; J: TRBJ1-3; CDR3: CASSPHTGNTIYF; DNA: TGTGCCAGCAGTCCTCATACTGGAAACACCATATATTTT
V: TRBV5-1; size: many; D: TRBD2; J: TRBJ2-7; CDR3: CASSAGLAGTYEQYF; DNA: TGCGCCAGCAGCGCGGGACTAGCGGGGACCTACGAGCAGTACTTC
V: TRBV6-1; size: many; D: NA; J: TRBJ2-7; CDR3: CASTAGPTYEQYF; DNA: TGTGCCAGCACTGCGGGACCCACCTACGAGCAGTACTTC
V: TRBV12-3/TRBV12-4; size: many; D: TRBD1; J: TRBJ1-2; CDR3: CASSLGNRGVRGYTF; DNA: TGTGCCAGCAGTTTAGGCAACAGGGGGGTACGCGGCTACACCTTC
V: TRBV19; size: many; D: NA; J: TRBJ2-7; CDR3: CASSMSRITYEQYF; DNA: TGTGCCAGTAGTATGAGTCGGATTACCTACGAGCAGTACTTC
V: TRBV12-3/TRBV12-4; size: many; D: TRBD1; J: TRBJ2-5; CDR3: CASSPGQGEGTQYF; DNA: TGTGCCAGCAGTCCGGGACAGGGTGAAGGGACCCAGTACTTC